These T cell receptor beta chains were read from a single sample in a study of T cell responses to AZD1222 COVID-19 vaccine. TCRdb's table, derived via immunoSEQ multiplex PCR, lists solely in-frame clones and lacks some. The repertoire holds approximately 82,000 clones, approximately 90% seen once, with around 5.3% in the top ten. The sequenced sample was peripheral blood, obtained on day 0 of AZD1222 vaccination. The receptors stem from an adult in good health. The CDR3 runs from the conserved cysteine through the conserved F or W. A D gene is named only where the DNA matches it firmly. Clone size appears in some rows only: once, few, many, or a class for an expanded clone.

>TRBJ1-3|NA|TRBD1|TRBV5-5
TGTGCCAGCAGCTTGTCAGGTCGGGGACAGGGGATGGCTGGAAACACCATATATTTT
CASSLSGRGQGMAGNTIYF
>TRBJ1-2|NA|TRBD1|TRBV4-2
TGTGCCAGCAGCCAAGAACAGGGGGTAGGTGGCTACACCTTC
CASSQEQGVGGYTF
>TRBJ1-4|once|NA|TRBV2
TGTGCCAGCAGTAATAACAGGCTTGAAAAACTGTTTTTT
CASSNNRLEKLFF
>TRBJ2-6|NA|NA|TRBV19
TGTGCCAGTACCCCACGGGCAGTACTCTCTGGGGCCAACGTCCTGACTTTC
CASTPRAVLSGANVLTF
>TRBJ1-3|NA|NA|TRBV7-2
TGTGCCAGCAGCTTAGTCCCGGGGGGTTCTGGAAACACCATATATTTT
CASSLVPGGSGNTIYF
>TRBJ2-1|once|TRBD1|TRBV10-3
TGTGCCATCAGTGAGAAGGACAGGGGTCCATCCTACAATGAGCAGTTCTTC
CAISEKDRGPSYNEQFF
>TRBJ2-1|once|TRBD2|TRBV7-9
TGTGCCAGCAGCTTACCTTTTCGACTAGCGGGGGGCTCTGATGAGCAGTTCTTC
CASSLPFRLAGGSDEQFF
>TRBJ2-7|NA|NA|TRBV2
TGTGCCAGCAGTGAATGGGGACGGGCCTACGAGCAGTACTTC
CASSEWGRAYEQYF
>TRBJ2-5|NA|TRBD2|TRBV10-1
TGCGCCAGCAGTTCCAGTCGCGGGGGGGCAGAGACCCAGTACTTC
CASSSSRGGAETQYF
>TRBJ1-3|NA|TRBD1|TRBV19
TGTGCCAGTAGTGCCGGACAGGGCAAGGGAAACACCATATATTTT
CASSAGQGKGNTIYF
>TRBJ2-5|NA|NA|TRBV18
TGTGCCAGCTCAACCCCGACTATGAGAGAGACCCAGTACTTC
CASSTPTMRETQYF
>TRBJ1-2|NA|NA|TRBV19
TGTGCCAGTAGTATAGATGGAGATAGCCTTTTGGACTATGGCTACACCTTC
CASSIDGDSLLDYGYTF
>TRBJ1-1|NA|NA|TRBV28
TGTGCCAGCAGTCAAACCGCGAAGGGGATGAACACTGAAGCTTTCTTT
CASSQTAKGMNTEAFF
>TRBJ2-7|NA|NA|TRBV7-2
TGTGCCAGCAGCTGGGGGGCCTACGAGCAGTACTTC
CASSWGAYEQYF
>TRBJ2-4|NA|NA|TRBV1
TGCACCAGCACCCTGGGGGCCGTGATTCCCAAAAACATTCAGTACTTC
CTSTLGAVIPKNIQYF
>TRBJ1-2|NA|NA|TRBV5-4
TGTGCCAGTCAAGTTGTGGGCAGGGGCTACACCTTC
CASQVVGRGYTF
>TRBJ1-3|few|NA|TRBV3-1/TRBV3-2
TGTGCCAGCAGCCAACGGGGGATCAGAAACACCATATATTTT
CASSQRGIRNTIYF
>TRBJ1-2|few|NA|TRBV30
TGTGCCTGGAGACACACGCGTCTAGGGGGCTACACCTTC
CAWRHTRLGGYTF
>TRBJ2-7|NA|NA|TRBV2
TGTGCCAGCGGAAACCTCAAGGGAGGCGAGCAGTACTTC
CASGNLKGGEQYF
>TRBJ2-7|NA|NA|TRBV5-1
TGCGCCAGCAACCCCGGTGGCGGGGCCACCTCCTACGAGCAGTACTTC
CASNPGGGATSYEQYF
>TRBJ1-5|NA|TRBD1|TRBV5-1
TGCGCCAGCAGCTTCTCAGGGGGGGCCCAGCATTTT
CASSFSGGAQHF
>TRBJ2-4|NA|NA|TRBV20-1
TGCAGTGCTAGTGGGCCCTTAGCCAAAAACATTCAGTACTTC
CSASGPLAKNIQYF
>TRBJ2-2|once|NA|TRBV11-2
TGTGCCAGCAGCTTATCGTTCAGCACCGGGGAGCTGTTTTTT
CASSLSFSTGELFF
>TRBJ2-2|NA|NA|TRBV19
TGTGCCAGTAGTATAGCTGAGGGGATCGTAAAGACCGGGGAGCTGTTTTTT
CASSIAEGIVKTGELFF
>TRBJ1-5|NA|NA|TRBV6-2/TRBV6-3
TGTGCCAGCAGTTACTCGCTCGTCGCAGGGATCGCGCCCCAGCATTTT
CASSYSLVAGIAPQHF
>TRBJ1-1|NA|TRBD1|TRBV11-1
TGTGCCAGCAGCTTCCTTGGACAGGGAGCTTTCTTT
CASSFLGQGAFF
>TRBJ1-2|NA|NA|TRBV28
TGTGCCAGCAGCGGTCGGGGATTGGGCGCTAACTATGGCTACACCTTC
CASSGRGLGANYGYTF
>TRBJ2-3|NA|TRBD2|TRBV6-5
TGTGCCAGCAGTTATTCAGCGGGGGGTAAGACGGATACGCAGTATTTT
CASSYSAGGKTDTQYF
>TRBJ1-3|NA|NA|TRBV7-9
TGTGCCAGCAGCCACCGAGGAAACACCATATATTTT
CASSHRGNTIYF
>TRBJ2-3|NA|NA|TRBV21-1
TGTGCCAGCAGCAAAGGGAGTAGCGCCGCAGATACGCAGTATTTT
CASSKGSSAADTQYF
>TRBJ2-3|NA|NA|TRBV19
TGTGCCAGTAGTTTAAGACAGACTAGCACAGATACGCAGTATTTT
CASSLRQTSTDTQYF
>TRBJ1-6|NA|NA|TRBV6-1
TGTGCCAGCAGTGAAGTGGGCAGGGTGGGTTCACCCCTCCACTTT
CASSEVGRVGSPLHF